One sample yielded the 14 T cell receptor beta chains listed below, sequenced in a study of cytomegalovirus exposure and HLA in healthy donors. This PCR relied on a set of 60 Vbeta primers and 13 Jbeta primers. TCRdb's table, derived via immunoSEQ multiplex PCR, lists solely in-frame clones and lacks some. The data contain 100,000 to 150,000 clones, around three quarters of them singletons. The sample comprised PBMCs. The receptors come from a woman aged 40-49 years in good health and CMV-seropositive.

The chain uses TRBV5-4 and TRBJ2-2, with TRBD2 matching over 10 bases. The CDR3 extends over 14 amino acids. Germline lookup yields CDR1 SGHNT and CDR2 YYREEE (reference sequence). Trimming at V came to 0 bases and at J to 8 bases, leaving 1 base not matched to a gene. CDR3 nucleotide sequence: TGTGCCAGCAGCTTGGATAGCGGGAGGGGGGAGCTGTTTTTT. Protein: CASSLDSGRGELFF.

The genes are TRBV19 and TRBJ2-5; 9 bases agree with TRBD1. The germline V gene encodes CDR1 LNHDA and CDR2 SQIVND (reference sequence). This CDR3 is 16 amino acids long. With V trimmed by 3 bases and J by 5 bases, 10 bases remained unmatched. The DNA of the CDR3 is TGTGCCAGTAGTATGAAGGGGACAGGGTTACGGGAGACCCAGTACTTC. This encodes CASSMKGTGLRETQYF.

This sequence joins TRBV5-5 and TRBJ2-7; D perhaps matches TRBD1 (5 bases). CDR1 and CDR2 from the germline V gene are SGHKS and YYEKEE (reference sequence). Trimming cost V 0 bases and J 4 bases, with 11 bases left between them. This CDR3 spans 14 amino acids. The CDR3 DNA is TGTGCCAGCAGCTTGGGGGGCGGCCGTTACGAGCAGTACTTC. Its translation: CASSLGGGRYEQYF.

Only a few counts were recorded for this clone. V gene TRBV19 combines with J gene TRBJ2-6, with 7 bases identical to TRBD1. The trim removed 5 bases at V and 0 bases at J, leaving 4 bases unmatched. This CDR3 is built from 16 residues. CDR1 and CDR2 from the germline V gene are LNHDA and SQIVND (reference sequence). CDR3: CASSPHRGSGANVLTF. DNA of the CDR3: TGTGCCAGTAGTCCGCACAGGGGCTCTGGGGCCAACGTCCTGACTTTC. Full variable domain (remainder filled in from reference TRBV19 and TRBJ2-6): DGGITQSPKYLFRKEGQNVTLSCEQNLNHDAMYWYRQDPGQGLRLIYYSQIVNDFQKGDIAEGYSVSREKKESFPLTVTSAQKNPTAFYLCASSPHRGSGANVLTFGAGSRLTVL.

The V and J genes are TRBV29-1 and TRBJ1-1, with D maybe TRBD1 (6 bases). The CDR3 is 12 residues long. V lost 8 bases, J lost 0 bases, and 10 bases lay in between. Germline CDR1 and CDR2: SQVTM and ANQGSEA. CDR3 bases: TGCAGCTCCGGACAGATGAACACTGAAGCTTTCTTT. This translates into CSSGQMNTEAFF.

V gene TRBV28 combines with J gene TRBJ2-7, with 8 bases that match TRBD1. The CDR3 length is 14 residues. V was pared by 3 bases and J by 6 bases, with 7 bases of the junction left unmatched. Germline loops: CDR1 MDHEN, CDR2 SYDVKM. The CDR3 reads CASSFVGQGTEQYF. CDR3 DNA sequence: TGTGCCAGCAGTTTCGTTGGACAGGGTACCGAGCAGTACTTC.

The rearrangement links TRBV5-1 to TRBJ2-1; D is possibly TRBD2 (5 bases). Trimming pared 0 bases from V and 9 bases from J, leaving 19 bases between. Germline CDR1 and CDR2: SGHRS and YFSETQ. CDR3 size: 16 residues. This CDR3 reads CASSLGAGALGSEQFF. As DNA, the CDR3 is TGCGCCAGCAGCTTGGGGGCAGGCGCCTTAGGGAGTGAGCAGTTCTTC. Based on the CDR3 plus reference TRBV5-1 and TRBJ2-1, the full variable domain is KAGVTQTPRYLIKTRGQQVTLSCSPISGHRSVSWYQQTPGQGLQFLFEYFSETQRNKGNFPGRFSGRQFSNSRSEMNVSTLELGDSALYLCASSLGAGALGSEQFFGPGTRLTVL.

This chain links TRBV29-1 with TRBJ1-1, with D possibly being TRBD1 (5 bases). Germline CDR1 is SQVTM and CDR2 is ANQGSEA. There are 12 residues in the CDR3. Trimming took off 4 bases at V and 1 base at J, with 7 bases between the two ends. The CDR3 sequence is CSVAGGNTEAFF. In DNA form, the CDR3 reads TGCAGCGTTGCCGGGGGGAACACTGAAGCTTTCTTT.

The gene calls are TRBV27 and TRBJ2-7, with D perhaps TRBD2 (6 bases). Per germline, CDR1 MNHEY and CDR2 SMNVEV (reference sequence). V was pared by 3 bases and J by 6 bases, with 15 bases between. The CDR3 runs to 14 residues. CDR3 residues: CASSFSGRTFEQYF. The DNA of the CDR3 is TGTGCCAGCAGTTTTTCAGGGAGGACCTTCGAGCAGTACTTC.

V gene TRBV2 combines with J gene TRBJ1-4; D is ambiguous. This CDR3 region has 14 residues. Looked up from germline, CDR1 is SNHLY and CDR2 is FYNNEI. Trimming took off 5 bases at V and 5 bases at J, with 12 bases between the two ends. The DNA of the CDR3 is TGTGCCAGCAGTAGAAGACAAACCAATGAAAAACTGTTTTTT. Translation: CASSRRQTNEKLFF.

The chain is built from TRBV7-9 and TRBJ2-6; possible D gene TRBD2, 5 bases. The CDR3 contains 16 residues. CDR1 SEHNR and CDR2 FQNEAQ come from the germline V gene (reference sequence). V lost 5 bases and J lost 1, with 12 bases in between. The CDR3 DNA sequence: TGTGCCAGCAGCCCGGGCCGGGGATCTGGGGCCAACGTCCTGACTTTC. This gives the protein CASSPGRGSGANVLTF.

This chain joins TRBV4-1 and TRBJ2-7, with D perhaps matching TRBD2 (5 bases). The CDR3 length is 14 residues. V was pared by 0 bases and J by 6 bases, with 12 bases between. CDR1 is MGHRA and CDR2 is YSYEKL in the germline V gene. The CDR3 coding sequence is TGCGCCAGCAGCCAAGAACCCTCCGGAGGCGAGCAGTACTTC. Its protein product is CASSQEPSGGEQYF.

The chain uses TRBV5-4 and TRBJ2-7; 7 nucleotides line up with TRBD1. V was clipped by 4 bases and J by 5 bases; unmatched bases: 9. The CDR3 has 14 amino acids. Germline CDR1 and CDR2: SGHNT and YYREEE (reference sequence). The CDR3 bases are TGTGCCAGCAGCCAGGGACAGCAAGCTAACGAGCAGTACTTC. Translating it yields CASSQGQQANEQYF.

CDR3 in DNA: TGTGCCAGCAGTATGGGAGGACAGGGGCCCCTCTATGGCTACACCTTC. Translation: CASSMGGQGPLYGYTF. The rearrangement uses TRBV28 and TRBJ1-2; 9 bases are a match to TRBD1. From germline, CDR1 is MDHEN and CDR2 SYDVKM. The junction had 11 bases not matched to a gene; V was cut back by 5 bases and J by 4 bases. The CDR3 sequence is 16 residues long.